This TCR beta chain stems from a study of T cells in Graves' hyperthyroidism and ophthalmopathy. This CDR3 spans 14 amino acids. In germline, CDR1 is DFQATT, CDR2 SNEGSKA (reference sequence). V lost 0 bases, J lost 1 base, and 10 bases lay in between. TCR beta CDR3 region amplification was performed from RNA transcripts. HTBI primers were the set used in a first-round RT-PCR of the TCR CDR3. TCRdb ran MiXCR on the multiplex PCR reads and lists one entry per CDR3 protein. The sample yields 800,000 or so distinct CDR3 sequences, 38% seen once. This clonotype was observed a few times. The chain is built from TRBV20-1 and TRBJ2-7; the D is unclear. This TCR was sampled from a man younger than 35 with Graves' hyperthyroidism. Sample: blood. Here the CDR3 reads CSARDPVVSYEQYF. In DNA form, the CDR3 reads TGCAGTGCTAGAGATCCCGTGGTTTCCTACGAGCAGTACTTC.